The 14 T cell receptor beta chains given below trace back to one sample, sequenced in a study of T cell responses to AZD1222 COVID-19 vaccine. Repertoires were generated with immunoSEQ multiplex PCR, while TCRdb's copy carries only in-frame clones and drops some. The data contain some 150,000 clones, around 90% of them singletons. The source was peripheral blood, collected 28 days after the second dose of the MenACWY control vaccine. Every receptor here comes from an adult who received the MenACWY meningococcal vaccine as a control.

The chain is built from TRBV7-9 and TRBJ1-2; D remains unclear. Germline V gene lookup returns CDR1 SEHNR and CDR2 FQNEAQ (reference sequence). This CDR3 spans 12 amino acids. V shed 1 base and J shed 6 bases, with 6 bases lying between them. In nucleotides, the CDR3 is TGTGCCAGCAGCTTAGAGTTCCATGGCTACACCTTC. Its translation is CASSLEFHGYTF.

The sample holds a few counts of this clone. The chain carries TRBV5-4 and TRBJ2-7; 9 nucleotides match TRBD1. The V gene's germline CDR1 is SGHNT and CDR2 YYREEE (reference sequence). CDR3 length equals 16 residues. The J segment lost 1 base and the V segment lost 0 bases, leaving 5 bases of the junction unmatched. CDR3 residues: CASSLAGTGRSYEQYF. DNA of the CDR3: TGTGCCAGCAGCTTGGCGGGGACAGGGCGATCCTACGAGCAGTACTTC.

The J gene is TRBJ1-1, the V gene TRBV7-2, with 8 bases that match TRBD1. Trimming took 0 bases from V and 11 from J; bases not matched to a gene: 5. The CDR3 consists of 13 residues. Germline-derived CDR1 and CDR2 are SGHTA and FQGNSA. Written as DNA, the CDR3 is TGTGCCAGCAGCTTAGCGACAGGGGCAGGGGCTTTCTTT. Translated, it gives CASSLATGAGAFF.

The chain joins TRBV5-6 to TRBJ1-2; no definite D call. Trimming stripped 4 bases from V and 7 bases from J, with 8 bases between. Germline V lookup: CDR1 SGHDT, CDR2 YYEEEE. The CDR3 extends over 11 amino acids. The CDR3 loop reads CASSRLVGYTF. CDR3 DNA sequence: TGTGCCAGCAGCAGATTGGTTGGCTACACCTTC. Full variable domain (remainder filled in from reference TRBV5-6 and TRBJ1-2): DAGVTQSPTHLIKTRGQQVTLRCSPKSGHDTVSWYQQALGQGPQFIFQYYEEEERQRGNFPDRFSGHQFPNYSSELNVNALLLGDSALYLCASSRLVGYTFGSGTRLTVV.

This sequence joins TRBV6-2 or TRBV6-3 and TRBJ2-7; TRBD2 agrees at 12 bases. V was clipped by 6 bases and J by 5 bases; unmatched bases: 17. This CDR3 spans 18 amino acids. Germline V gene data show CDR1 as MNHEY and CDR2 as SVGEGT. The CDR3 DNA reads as TGTGCCAGCAGCCCCATGACTAGCGGGAGAAGTATGGGAGACGAGCAGTACTTC. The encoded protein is CASSPMTSGRSMGDEQYF.

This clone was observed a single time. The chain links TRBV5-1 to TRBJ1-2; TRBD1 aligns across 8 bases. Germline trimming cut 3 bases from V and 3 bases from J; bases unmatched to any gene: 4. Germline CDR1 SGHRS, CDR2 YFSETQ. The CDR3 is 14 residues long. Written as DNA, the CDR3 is TGCGCCAGCAGCTCCAGGGGGCGCGACTATGGCTACACCTTC. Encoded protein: CASSSRGRDYGYTF.

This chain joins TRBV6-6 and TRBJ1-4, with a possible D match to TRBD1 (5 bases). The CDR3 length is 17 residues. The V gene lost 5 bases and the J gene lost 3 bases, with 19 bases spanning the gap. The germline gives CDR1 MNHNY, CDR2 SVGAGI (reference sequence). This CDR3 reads CASSRGGGIGSNEKLFF. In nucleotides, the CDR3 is TGTGCCAGCAGTCGAGGTGGGGGGATAGGGTCTAATGAAAAACTGTTTTTT.

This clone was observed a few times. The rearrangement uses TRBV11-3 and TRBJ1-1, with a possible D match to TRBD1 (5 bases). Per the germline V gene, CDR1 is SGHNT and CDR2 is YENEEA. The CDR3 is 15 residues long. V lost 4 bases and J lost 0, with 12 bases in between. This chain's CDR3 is CASSSRLGLNTEAFF. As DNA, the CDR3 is TGTGCCAGCAGCTCTAGGCTGGGACTGAACACTGAAGCTTTCTTT.

The CDR3 DNA reads TGTGCCAGCAGCTTAAACACAAGAATGAACACTGAAGCTTTCTTT. As protein: CASSLNTRMNTEAFF. V is TRBV7-3 and J is TRBJ1-1; D is undetermined. Germline loops: CDR1 SGHTA, CDR2 FQGTGA. V was pared by 1 base and J by 0 bases, with 9 bases between. This CDR3 is 15 amino acids long.

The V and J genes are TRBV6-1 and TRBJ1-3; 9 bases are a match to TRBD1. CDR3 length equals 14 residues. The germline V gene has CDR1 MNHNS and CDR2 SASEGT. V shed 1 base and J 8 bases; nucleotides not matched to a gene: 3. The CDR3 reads CASSEGDRADTIYF. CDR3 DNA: TGTGCCAGCAGTGAAGGGGACAGGGCAGACACCATATATTTT.

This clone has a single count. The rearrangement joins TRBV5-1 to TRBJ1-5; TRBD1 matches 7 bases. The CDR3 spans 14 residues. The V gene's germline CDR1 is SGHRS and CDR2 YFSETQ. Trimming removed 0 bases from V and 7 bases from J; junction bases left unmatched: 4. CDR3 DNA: TGCGCCAGCAGCTTGGACGACAGGGCCCAGCCCCAGCATTTT. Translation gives CASSLDDRAQPQHF.

CDR3 nucleotides: TGTGCCAGCAGCTTAGGTCGCTTCGTTACAGGGCCTAATGAAAAACTGTTTTTT. The encoded protein is CASSLGRFVTGPNEKLFF. V and J are TRBV7-8 and TRBJ1-4, with D perhaps TRBD1 (6 bases). The V and J ends lost 1 base and 3 bases respectively, with 18 bases between them. The germline CDR1 and CDR2 sequences are SGHVS and FQNEAQ. This CDR3 contains 18 residues. The complete variable domain, with remaining parts taken from reference TRBV7-8 and TRBJ1-4, reads GAGVSQSPRYKVAKRGQDVALRCDPISGHVSLFWYQQALGQGPEFLTYFQNEAQLDKSGLPSDRFFAERPEGSVSTLKIQRTQQEDSAVYLCASSLGRFVTGPNEKLFFGSGTQLSVL.

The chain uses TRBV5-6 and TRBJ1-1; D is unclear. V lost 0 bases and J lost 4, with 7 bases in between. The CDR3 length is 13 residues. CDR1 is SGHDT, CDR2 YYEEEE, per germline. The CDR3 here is CASSLDAGTEAFF. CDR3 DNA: TGTGCCAGCAGCTTGGACGCAGGCACTGAAGCTTTCTTT.

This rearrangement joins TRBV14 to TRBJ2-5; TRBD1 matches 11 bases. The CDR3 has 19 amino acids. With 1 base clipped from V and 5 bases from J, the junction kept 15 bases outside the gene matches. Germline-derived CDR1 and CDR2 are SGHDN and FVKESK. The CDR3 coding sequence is TGTGCCAGCAGCCAAGGTCGGACAGGGGGCTTGGGATGGTCGGAGACCCAGTACTTC. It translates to CASSQGRTGGLGWSETQYF.